Described below is a single T cell receptor (beta chain) sequence and its context. This clone was detected only a few times. Its specific antigen is unknown. Within one base of it there is no much larger clone, and no base qualities were kept. The junction shows trimming of 6 bases on V and 1 base on J, plus 6 bases between the germline ends. In the germline V gene (reference sequence), CDR1 corresponds to LNHDA and CDR2 to SQIVND. The CDR3 starts with the cysteine, ends with the phenylalanine, and has 12 residues. Kept here is only the CDR3 DNA, which spans 36 bases and is read in frame from base 1. This entry is derived from a study of OX40 agonist ivuxolimab in advanced cancers. Describing the broader study: Ivuxolimab, which targeted the costimulatory receptor OX40 (CD134), was an agonistic, fully human IgG2 monoclonal antibody. In the dose-escalation cohort, around four fifths of patients were male, and the mean age was approximately 55 years, with a range of about 23 to 90. The point of sequencing TCRbeta in the periphery was to test whether ivuxolimab changed TCR sequence diversity and drove clonal T-cell expansion. Prior anti-PD-1, anti-PD-L1 or anti-CTLA-4 therapy was permitted, and approximately 40% of dose-escalation patients had received checkpoint inhibitors. Intravenous ivuxolimab was administered to patients every 2 weeks at six dose levels: 0.01, 0.1, 0.3, 1.5, 3 and 10 mg/kg. Of the approximately 54 patients in dose escalation, about 20 had hepatocellular carcinoma, roughly 15 had melanoma, 9 had renal cell carcinoma and 9 had head and neck cancer. Partial responses were achieved by three dose-escalation patients, of whom one had hepatocellular carcinoma and two had cutaneous melanoma. The paper covers the monotherapy dose-escalation part of the phase I ivuxolimab trial, which included N = 52 patients. The paper as a whole reports these results and caveats: At doses from 0.1 to 3.0 mg/kg, clonal expansion was seen in both CD4+ and CD8+ blood T cells between baseline and week 6. In the 0.1-3.0 mg/kg groups, partial responders had among the lowest normalized peripheral clonal expansion, particularly in CD8+ T cells. Low levels of normalized T-cell clonal expansion were also seen in some nonresponding patients. The antigen specificity of the clonally expanded peripheral T cells was not determined. After ivuxolimab, expanded clones were on average more numerous among CD8+ T cells than among CD4+ T cells.

Genomic DNA was extracted from sorted cells for sequencing of the TCRbeta CDR3 region. TCRbeta CDR3 regions were sequenced using the immunoSEQ Assay. TCRdb took this table from immuneACCESS and kept in-frame rearrangements with V and J called. Such tables lack part of the clones; where checked against another copy, unresolved V genes explain under half of the gap, and the rest is unexplained. The sample yields roughly 72,000 clones; 89% were counted once. In total, the top ten clones hold over 9.5% of the sample. Patients with autoimmune disease history or receiving systemic immunosuppression were excluded from the trial. Peripheral blood for TCR sequencing was collected from all dose cohorts at baseline, on cycle 4 day 1, and on cycle 7 day 1. The samples were taken from a phase I, first-in-human, multicenter, open-label dose-escalation trial of ivuxolimab. Adults with locally advanced or metastatic melanoma, renal cell, hepatocellular, or head and neck squamous cell carcinoma were enrolled in the trial. Before TCR sequencing, CD4+ T cells and CD8+ T cells were sorted from peripheral blood as separate populations.

This receptor was obtained from an adult with an advanced solid tumor such as melanoma, head and neck, liver or kidney cancer. Here the sequenced sample was CD4+ or CD8+ T cells sorted from blood, taken in a trial of the OX40 agonist ivuxolimab. The rearranged chain carries TRBV19 and TRBJ1-1; a confident D gene designation cannot be given. CDR3 protein: CASSPGNTEAFF. The sequenced DNA is TGTGCCAGTAGCCCCGGGAACACTGAAGCTTTCTTT.